The entry below gives a single T cell receptor beta chain sequence along with its context. Its target is not known. The data belong to a study of cytomegalovirus exposure and HLA in healthy donors. The CDR3 is 15 amino acids. Losses at the gene ends were 7 bases for V and 3 bases for J; bases not matched to a gene: 7. Per germline, CDR1 MNHEY and CDR2 SMNVEV (reference sequence). Study outcomes and limitations: Researchers catalogued 150 or so TCR beta chains as cytomegalovirus-associated. It was reported that the classifier diagnosed cytomegalovirus status with high specificity and sensitivity in both the original and validation cohorts.

The table came from immunoSEQ multiplex PCR; TCRdb's copy has only in-frame clones and leaves some out. The data show roughly 60,000 clones, with roughly 95% seen just once and 5.8% held by the top ten. This chain links TRBV27 with TRBJ2-3, with 10 bases identical to TRBD1. This receptor was taken from a young woman in good health and CMV-seropositive. Sequencing input: PBMCs. CDR3 sequence (DNA): TGTGCCAGCATGGAGACAGGGGGCGGGACAGATACGCAGTATTTT. Translated: CASMETGGGTDTQYF.